These 27 T cell receptor beta chains were sequenced from one sample in a study of molecular identifiers for immune sequencing clone quantification. TCRdb re-called the PCR reads through MiXCR, storing one row per CDR3 protein. The profile shows more than 35,000 distinct CDR3 sequences, under 20% of them singletons. Sequencing was done on a sample of naive CD8+ T cells from blood, with Jurkat cell RNA spiked in. The subset is: FACS-sorted CD8+CD4-CCR7+CD45RA+ naive T cells. These receptors all stem from a human donor in good health. Some libraries in this study had Jurkat cell RNA spiked in.

This clonotype has a handful of counts. The chain combines TRBV5-4 with TRBJ2-1; D is possibly TRBD1 (6 bases). Germline values: CDR1 SGHNT, CDR2 YYREEE (reference sequence). V gave up 0 bases and J gave up 7 bases, with 8 bases separating them. This CDR3 is built from 13 residues. CDR3 nucleotide sequence: TGTGCCAGCAGCTTGGCTACAGGGAATGAGCAGTTCTTC. Encoded protein: CASSLATGNEQFF.

This clonotype was counted many times. V is TRBV4-1 and J is TRBJ1-1; D perhaps matches TRBD1 (5 bases). V lost 1 base and J lost 5, with 14 bases in between. Germline V gene sequence: CDR1 MGHRA, CDR2 YSYEKL. The length of the CDR3 is 15 residues. CDR3 sequence (DNA): TGCGCCAGCAGCCAAGTCCCAGGGCAGAGAACTGAAGCTTTCTTT. Amino acids: CASSQVPGQRTEAFF.

Many counts were recorded for this clonotype. The V and J genes are TRBV6-2 or TRBV6-3 and TRBJ1-1; no clear D gene. V gave up 6 bases and J gave up 1 base, with 12 bases separating them. From germline, CDR1 is MNHEY and CDR2 SVGEGT. The CDR3 consists of 14 residues. The CDR3 DNA is TGTGCCAGCAGGCCCAACCGCTGGAACACTGAAGCTTTCTTT. The encoded protein is CASRPNRWNTEAFF.

Many counts were recorded for this clonotype. The chain combines TRBV4-3 with TRBJ2-7, with D hard to call. The length of the CDR3 is 15 residues. CDR1 is LGHNA and CDR2 is YSLEER in the germline V gene. Deletions cut 2 bases from V and 0 bases from J, with 11 bases between. CDR3 sequence: CASSQSRQSSYEQYF. DNA of the CDR3: TGCGCCAGCAGCCAAAGCCGTCAGAGCTCCTACGAGCAGTACTTC.

In this sample, this clonotype turned up many times. The V and J genes are TRBV5-4 and TRBJ2-3; maybe TRBD2 (6 bases). V was pared by 0 bases and J by 4 bases, with 9 bases between. This CDR3 contains 14 residues. Germline CDR1 reads SGHNT; CDR2 reads YYREEE (reference sequence). The CDR3 DNA reads as TGTGCCAGCAGCTTGGGAACTAGCCCAGATACGCAGTATTTT. It specifies CASSLGTSPDTQYF.

This clonotype has ten or more counts. The chain uses TRBV19 and TRBJ2-1, with 12 bases aligning to TRBD2. V lost 3 bases and J lost 7; bases outside the gene matches: 7. The CDR3 consists of 16 residues. Germline V gene data show CDR1 as LNHDA and CDR2 as SQIVND (reference sequence). The CDR3 nucleotides are TGTGCCAGTAGTATCCTAGCGGGAGGGTGGGTGAATGAGCAGTTCTTC. Its translation is CASSILAGGWVNEQFF.

There are many counts of this clonotype. The chain uses TRBV9 and TRBJ2-7, with TRBD2 matching 13 bases. The V gene's germline CDR1 is SGDLS and CDR2 YYNGEE. V dropped 4 bases and J dropped 5; count of bases not matched to a gene: 15. CDR3 length equals 18 residues. CDR3 amino acids: CASSRSRKTSGGSHEQYF. Here the CDR3 DNA reads TGTGCCAGCAGCCGCTCCCGAAAGACTAGCGGGGGGAGCCACGAGCAGTACTTC.

This clonotype has a count of ten or more. The CDR3 loop is CASSLGQPSQPQHF. The CDR3 bases are TGTGCCAGCAGCCTCGGACAGCCGAGTCAGCCCCAGCATTTT. This chain joins TRBV12-3 or TRBV12-4 and TRBJ1-5; perhaps TRBD1 as D (6 bases). This CDR3 is built from 14 residues. Trimming left V 6 bases short and J 6 bases short, with 15 bases between.

The rearrangement links TRBV10-1 to TRBJ2-3; 8 bases are a match to TRBD2. This CDR3 spans 15 amino acids. Germline CDR1 reads WNHNN; CDR2 reads SYGVQD (reference sequence). V lost 7 bases and J lost 6; bases outside the gene matches: 12. The CDR3, as DNA: TGCGCCAGCATTGAACTAGCGGAGGCTATCGATACGCAGTATTTT. Amino acids: CASIELAEAIDTQYF.

This clonotype has only a few counts. A read error may be the cause here, since a much bigger clone is one base away. V and J are TRBV4-1 and TRBJ1-4; D gene unclear. The length of the CDR3 is 17 residues. From germline, CDR1 is MGHRA and CDR2 YSYEKL. CDR3 in amino acids: CASIQDEVLTPNEKLFF. In DNA, the CDR3 is TGCGCCAGCATCCAAGATGAGGTCCTGACGCCGAATGAAAAACTGTTTTTT.

The chain joins TRBV7-4 to TRBJ2-3, with D uncertain. CDR1 is SGHVT, CDR2 SQSDAQ, per germline. CDR3 size: 14 residues. With 5 bases removed from V and 1 base from J, the gap between germline ends came to 10 bases. Here the CDR3 DNA reads TGTGCCAGCAGCGTGACTTGGGGCACAGATACGCAGTATTTT. It yields the protein CASSVTWGTDTQYF.

The chain combines TRBV20-1 with TRBJ2-7, with D tentatively TRBD1 (5 bases). The germline V gene has CDR1 DFQATT and CDR2 SNEGSKA (reference sequence). This CDR3 is built from 14 residues. V lost 5 bases, J lost 1 base, and 15 bases lay in between. CDR3 amino acids: CSADSPLRSYEQYF. CDR3 in DNA: TGCAGTGCTGACAGTCCTTTGAGGTCCTACGAGCAGTACTTC.

This clonotype was seen many times. The chain couples TRBV29-1 to TRBJ2-7, with D uncertain. V was cut by 1 base and J by 11 bases, with 18 bases left in between. Germline V CDR1 and CDR2: SQVTM, ANQGSEA. CDR3 size: 13 residues. This CDR3 reads CSVEGPAPPGEYF. CDR3 coding DNA: TGCAGCGTTGAAGGCCCCGCGCCTCCTGGGGAGTACTTC.

This clonotype was observed a handful of times. A much larger clone is a single base away; this may be a read error. The DNA is omitted, as the CDR3 cannot be located on it reliably, and the CDR3 follows TCRdb's listing. The chain employs TRBV29-1 and TRBJ2-3; TRBD1, the D gene given by the table, was not confirmed from the DNA. The CDR3 is 13 residues long, ends included. Germline V gene lookup returns CDR1 SQVTM and CDR2 ANQGSEA. The CDR3: CSVVGQGTDTLYF.

This rearrangement joins TRBV7-3 to TRBJ1-1; D may be TRBD1 (5 bases). The CDR3 has 17 residues. Germline V lookup: CDR1 SGHTA, CDR2 FQGTGA. V was cut by 5 bases and J by 0 bases, with 19 bases left in between. CDR3 protein: CASSPFHIRVMNTEAFF. CDR3 nucleotides: TGTGCCAGCAGCCCCTTCCACATCAGGGTAATGAACACTGAAGCTTTCTTT.

This clonotype came up many times. The chain links TRBV27 to TRBJ2-1, with D perhaps TRBD1 (6 bases). The germline V gene encodes CDR1 MNHEY and CDR2 SMNVEV (reference sequence). This CDR3 spans 18 amino acids. V shed 6 bases and J shed 11 bases, with 32 bases lying between them. CDR3: CASRKTTGIIGLGVKQFF. CDR3 sequence (DNA): TGTGCCAGCAGAAAAACTACAGGGATTATCGGATTAGGTGTTAAGCAGTTCTTC.

Turning to this clonotype: Given a much more abundant clone one base away, this may be a read error. The chain couples TRBV5-3 to TRBJ1-2; a possible D gene is TRBD1 (6 bases). TRBV5-3 is annotated as an ORF whose role is uncertain. The V gene lost 8 bases and the J gene lost 3 bases, with 17 bases spanning the gap. The CDR3 consists of 14 residues. The CDR3 DNA reads as TGTGCCAGCGGCTACTCAGGGGCCCACTATGGCTACACCTTC. This sequence encodes CASGYSGAHYGYTF.

On this clonotype: Given a much more abundant clone one base away, this may be a read error. The chain joins TRBV6-5 to TRBJ2-7; TRBD1 aligns across 10 bases. CDR1 is MNHEY and CDR2 is SVGAGI in the germline V gene. The CDR3 covers 14 residues. V was clipped by 6 bases and J by 9 bases; unmatched bases: 11. This CDR3 is CASRPGQGTSGQYF. CDR3 bases: TGTGCCAGCAGGCCGGGACAGGGGACGAGCGGGCAGTACTTC.

CDR3 sequence reads: CASSPPGSGSYEQYF. The DNA of the CDR3 is TGTGCCAGCAGCCCCCCGGGTAGCGGTTCCTACGAGCAGTACTTC. This sequence joins TRBV9 and TRBJ2-7, with D possibly TRBD2 on 6 matching bases. The V gene's germline CDR1 is SGDLS and CDR2 YYNGEE. The CDR3 is 15 residues long. The V end lost 4 bases, the J end lost 1 base, and 15 bases lay between the germline ends.

This clonotype was recorded only once. Given a much more abundant clone one base away, this may be a read error. This chain links TRBV3-1 with TRBJ2-3; TRBD2 matches at 8 bases. The CDR3 runs to 15 residues. V trimming: 2 bases; J trimming: 5 bases; junction bases outside the gene matches: 6. Germline assignment: CDR1 LGHDT and CDR2 YNNKEL (reference sequence). In DNA, the CDR3 is TGTGCCAGCAGCCAAAGGGACGGGGGGGGAGATACGCAGTATTTT. Translated, it gives CASSQRDGGGDTQYF.

This clonotype was observed many times. This chain uses TRBV6-6 with TRBJ2-3; 8 nucleotides agree with TRBD2. The CDR3 is 18 residues long. Germline V gene data show CDR1 as MNHNY and CDR2 as SVGAGI (reference sequence). V was clipped by 0 bases and J by 7 bases; unmatched bases: 15. CDR3 sequence: CASSYSLAGGPARNTQYF. CDR3 sequence (DNA): TGTGCCAGCAGTTACTCCTTGGCGGGGGGACCCGCGAGGAATACGCAGTATTTT.

The rearrangement joins TRBV29-1 to TRBJ2-7; TRBD2 agrees at 10 bases. This CDR3 has 15 amino acids. Unmatched junction bases numbered 5, after V lost 2 bases and J lost 1 base. Germline V gives CDR1 SQVTM, CDR2 ANQGSEA. The CDR3 DNA reads as TGCAGCGTTGAAAGCCAGCGGGAGGGATCCTACGAGCAGTACTTC. Translated, it gives CSVESQREGSYEQYF.

Ten or more counts support this clonotype. The chain carries TRBV6-2 or TRBV6-3 and TRBJ1-2; possibly TRBD1 for D (6 bases). V lost 5 bases and J 5 bases, leaving 18 bases between the germline ends. This CDR3 spans 15 amino acids. Germline V gene lookup returns CDR1 MNHEY and CDR2 SVGEGT. The CDR3 region has the DNA TGTGCCAGCAGTAACCCAGAACAGGGAAGATATGGCTACACCTTC. Its translation: CASSNPEQGRYGYTF.

Details on this clonotype: It may be a read error: a sequence one base away is much more abundant. The genes are TRBV28 and TRBJ2-5, with D possibly TRBD1 on 7 matching bases. V gave up 6 bases and J gave up 1 base, with 15 bases separating them. This CDR3 has 15 amino acids. Per germline, CDR1 MDHEN and CDR2 SYDVKM. The CDR3 bases are TGTGCCAGCAGAATTGGAGGGGACAGCCAAGAGACCCAGTACTTC. Its translation is CASRIGGDSQETQYF.

Only a few counts were recorded for this clonotype. Being one base from a much bigger clone, this may be a read error. This chain links TRBV29-1 with TRBJ2-5; TRBD2 matches at 11 bases. The CDR3 runs 15 residues. CDR1 is SQVTM and CDR2 is ANQGSEA in the germline V gene. The CDR3 reads CSVEPLAGGLGTQHF. In DNA, the CDR3 is TGCAGCGTTGAACCGCTAGCGGGAGGCCTTGGGACCCAGCACTTC.

Notes on this clonotype: One end of the junction is discordant with germline, which a read error may explain. The rearrangement joins TRBV14 to TRBJ2-7; D ambiguous. Germline-derived CDR1 and CDR2 are SGHDN and FVKESK. The CDR3 covers 16 residues. This CDR3 is CASTQSSLADPYEQYF. The CDR3 coding sequence is TGTGCCAGCACCCAATCCAGCCTTGCGGACCCCTACGAGCAGTACTTC.

This clonotype was found many times. This chain links TRBV30 with TRBJ2-1; 7 bases are a match to TRBD2. This CDR3 is 14 amino acids long. Germline CDR1 and CDR2: GTSNPN and SVGIG (reference sequence). V trimming: 5 bases; J trimming: 0 bases; junction bases outside the gene matches: 4. Written as DNA, the CDR3 is TGTGCCTGGGGACCGGGGGGCTCCTACAATGAGCAGTTCTTC. Translation gives CAWGPGGSYNEQFF.